This T cell receptor (beta chain) was identified in a study of blood T cell repertoires in COVID-19. V dropped 5 bases and J dropped 5; count of bases not matched to a gene: 6. There are 14 residues in the CDR3. Germline V gene sequence: CDR1 LNHDA, CDR2 SQIVND (reference sequence). The authors' processing: By means of reference gene primer amplification, nucleated cell counts were estimated. This table comes from immunoSEQ multiplex PCR, and its TCRdb copy is limited to in-frame clones, with some not included. V, J and clone size derive from that table, while D and trimming were established from the DNA sequence. The data show more than 70,000 clones, with more than 80% seen just once and 0.7% to 0.9% held by the top ten.

The rearrangement uses TRBV19 and TRBJ1-1, with 9 bases lining up with TRBD1. The receptor comes from a woman aged 80 or over with acute or convalescent COVID-19. Sequenced: peripheral blood. The CDR3 DNA reads as TGTGCCAGTAGTCAACAGGGGGCTGGAACTGAAGCTTTCTTT. This gives the protein CASSQQGAGTEAFF.